This TCR beta chain was recovered during a study of T cell clones after liver transplantation. On the study more broadly: Post-transplant blood was tracked for graft-donor-reactive T cell clones identified in a pre-transplant mixed lymphocyte reaction. Findings and limits, study-wide: A larger donor-reactive than third-party decline suggested partial antigen-specific deletion. Post-transplant, graft-donor-reactive CD4 TCRbeta sequences in blood dropped significantly in 5 of 8 subjects.

Assay used: immunoSEQ multiplex PCR; TCRdb lists only in-frame clones, some missing. The sample shows 25,000 to 40,000 clones, around 94% of them seen only once. To note about this clone: Its antigen is unknown.

The CDR3 is made up of 14 amino acids. The V gene's germline CDR1 is LNHDA and CDR2 SQIVND (reference sequence). V was pared by 5 bases and J by 1 base, with 11 bases between. The specimen was CD8+ T cells from blood, collected 12 months after liver transplant. The sequence came from a human patient who received a liver transplant. The T cells may partly be graft donor cells. The V and J genes are TRBV19 and TRBJ1-1; the D gene is possibly TRBD1 (6 bases). The CDR3 region is CASSSRTENTEAFF. The CDR3 DNA reads TGTGCCAGTAGTTCCCGGACAGAGAACACTGAAGCTTTCTTT.